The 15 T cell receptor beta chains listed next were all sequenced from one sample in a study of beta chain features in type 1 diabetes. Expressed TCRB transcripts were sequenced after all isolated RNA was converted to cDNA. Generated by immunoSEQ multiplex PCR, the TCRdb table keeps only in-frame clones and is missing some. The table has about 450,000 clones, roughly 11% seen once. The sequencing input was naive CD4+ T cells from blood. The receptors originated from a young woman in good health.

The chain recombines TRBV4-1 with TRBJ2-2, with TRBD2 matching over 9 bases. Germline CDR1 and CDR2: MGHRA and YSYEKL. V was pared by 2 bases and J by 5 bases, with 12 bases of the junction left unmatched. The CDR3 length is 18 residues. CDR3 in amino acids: CASSQPPGGLARTGELFF. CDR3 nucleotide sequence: TGCGCCAGCAGCCAACCACCGGGAGGACTAGCGCGAACCGGGGAGCTGTTTTTT.

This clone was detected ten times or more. CDR3 sequence: CAWSIFHEQYF. DNA of the CDR3: TGTGCCTGGAGTATATTCCACGAGCAGTACTTC. The chain uses TRBV30 and TRBJ2-7; D remains unclear. The CDR3 length is 11 residues. Trimming removed 2 bases at V and 5 bases at J, with 7 bases between. Per the germline V gene, CDR1 is GTSNPN and CDR2 is SVGIG (reference sequence).

The CDR3 sequence is CARKGAAQMNTEAFF. CDR3 bases: TGTGCCCGAAAGGGGGCGGCTCAGATGAACACTGAAGCTTTCTTT. The chain couples TRBV30 to TRBJ1-1, with 7 bases fitting TRBD1. The CDR3 sequence is 15 residues long. The germline gives CDR1 GTSNPN, CDR2 SVGIG (reference sequence). With 8 bases clipped from V and 0 bases from J, the junction kept 12 bases outside the gene matches.

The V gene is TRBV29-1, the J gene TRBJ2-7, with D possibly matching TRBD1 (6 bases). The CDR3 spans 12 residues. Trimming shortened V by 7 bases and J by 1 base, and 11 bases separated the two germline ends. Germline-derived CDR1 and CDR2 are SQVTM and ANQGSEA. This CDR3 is CSGGPWSYEQYF. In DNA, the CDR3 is TGCAGCGGGGGGCCGTGGTCCTACGAGCAGTACTTC.

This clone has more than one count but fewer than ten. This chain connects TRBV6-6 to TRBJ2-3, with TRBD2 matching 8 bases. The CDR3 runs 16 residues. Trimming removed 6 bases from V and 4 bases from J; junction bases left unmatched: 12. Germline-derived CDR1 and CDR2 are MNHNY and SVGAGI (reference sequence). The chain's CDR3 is CASSRVGRGEADTQYF. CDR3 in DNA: TGTGCCAGCAGCCGTGTTGGGCGGGGGGAGGCAGATACGCAGTATTTT.

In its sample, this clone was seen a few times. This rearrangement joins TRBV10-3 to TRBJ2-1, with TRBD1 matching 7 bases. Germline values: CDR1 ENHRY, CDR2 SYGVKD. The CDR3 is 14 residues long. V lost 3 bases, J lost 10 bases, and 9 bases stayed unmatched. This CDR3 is CAISDERQGGEQFF. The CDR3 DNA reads TGTGCCATCAGTGACGAGAGACAGGGTGGGGAGCAGTTCTTC.

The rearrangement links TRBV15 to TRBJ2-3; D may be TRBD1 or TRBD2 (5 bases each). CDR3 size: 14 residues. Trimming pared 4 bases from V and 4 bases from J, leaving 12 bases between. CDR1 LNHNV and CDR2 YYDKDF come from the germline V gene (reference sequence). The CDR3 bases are TGTGCCACCAGCACGGGGCAGGGACCAGATACGCAGTATTTT. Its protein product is CATSTGQGPDTQYF.

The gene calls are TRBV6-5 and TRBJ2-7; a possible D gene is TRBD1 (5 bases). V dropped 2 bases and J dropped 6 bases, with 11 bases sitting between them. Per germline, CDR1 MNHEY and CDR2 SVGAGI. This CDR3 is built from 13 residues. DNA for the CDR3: TGTGCCAGCAGTTACACCAGGGTGTCCGAGCAGTACTTC. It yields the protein CASSYTRVSEQYF.

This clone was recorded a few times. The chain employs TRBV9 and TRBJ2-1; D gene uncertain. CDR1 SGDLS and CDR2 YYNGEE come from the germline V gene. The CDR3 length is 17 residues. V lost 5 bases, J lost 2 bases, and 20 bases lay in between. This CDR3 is CASSKGIGPSAYNEQFF. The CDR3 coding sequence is TGTGCCAGCAGTAAAGGAATCGGACCCTCGGCCTACAATGAGCAGTTCTTC.

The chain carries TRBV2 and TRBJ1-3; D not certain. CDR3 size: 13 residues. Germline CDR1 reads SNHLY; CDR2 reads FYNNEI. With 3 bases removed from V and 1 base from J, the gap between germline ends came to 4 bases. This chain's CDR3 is CASSEWSGNTIYF. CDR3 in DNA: TGTGCCAGCAGTGAGTGGTCTGGAAACACCATATATTTT.

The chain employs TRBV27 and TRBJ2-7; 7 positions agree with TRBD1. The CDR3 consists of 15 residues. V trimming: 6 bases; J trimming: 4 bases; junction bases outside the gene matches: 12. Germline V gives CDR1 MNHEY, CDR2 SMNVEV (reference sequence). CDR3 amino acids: CASRDGTGAWYEQYF. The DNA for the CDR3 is TGTGCCAGCAGGGACGGTACAGGGGCGTGGTACGAGCAGTACTTC.

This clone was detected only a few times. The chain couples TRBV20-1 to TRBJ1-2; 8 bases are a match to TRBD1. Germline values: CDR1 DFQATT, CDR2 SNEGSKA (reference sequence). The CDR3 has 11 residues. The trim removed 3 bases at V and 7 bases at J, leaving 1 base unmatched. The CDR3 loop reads CSASRGLGYTF. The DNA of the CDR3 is TGCAGTGCTAGCAGGGGGCTTGGCTACACCTTC.

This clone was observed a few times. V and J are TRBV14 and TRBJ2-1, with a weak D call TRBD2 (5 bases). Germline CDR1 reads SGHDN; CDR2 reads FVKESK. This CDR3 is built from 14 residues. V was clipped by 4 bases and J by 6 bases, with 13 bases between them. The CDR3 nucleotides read TGTGCCAGCAGCCGCCAACTAGAGTTCAATGAGCAGTTCTTC. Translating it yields CASSRQLEFNEQFF.

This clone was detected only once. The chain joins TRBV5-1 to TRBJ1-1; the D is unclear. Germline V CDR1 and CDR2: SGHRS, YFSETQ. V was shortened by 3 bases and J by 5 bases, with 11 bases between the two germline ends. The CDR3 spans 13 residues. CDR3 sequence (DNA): TGCGCCAGCAGCTCCATTCGGAGGACTGAAGCTTTCTTT. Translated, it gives CASSSIRRTEAFF.

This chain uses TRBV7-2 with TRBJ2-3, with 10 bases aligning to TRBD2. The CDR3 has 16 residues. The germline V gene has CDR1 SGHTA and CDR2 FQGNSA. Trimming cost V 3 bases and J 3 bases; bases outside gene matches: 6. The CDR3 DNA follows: TGTGCCAGCAGCTTCGGACTAGCGGCTGGGACAGATACGCAGTATTTT. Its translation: CASSFGLAAGTDTQYF. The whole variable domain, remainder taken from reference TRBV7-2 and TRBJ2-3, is GAGVSQSPSNKVTEKGKDVELRCDPISGHTALYWYRQSLGQGLEFLIYFQGNSAPDKSGLPSDRFSAERTGGSVSTLTIQRTQQEDSAVYLCASSFGLAAGTDTQYFGPGTRLTVL.